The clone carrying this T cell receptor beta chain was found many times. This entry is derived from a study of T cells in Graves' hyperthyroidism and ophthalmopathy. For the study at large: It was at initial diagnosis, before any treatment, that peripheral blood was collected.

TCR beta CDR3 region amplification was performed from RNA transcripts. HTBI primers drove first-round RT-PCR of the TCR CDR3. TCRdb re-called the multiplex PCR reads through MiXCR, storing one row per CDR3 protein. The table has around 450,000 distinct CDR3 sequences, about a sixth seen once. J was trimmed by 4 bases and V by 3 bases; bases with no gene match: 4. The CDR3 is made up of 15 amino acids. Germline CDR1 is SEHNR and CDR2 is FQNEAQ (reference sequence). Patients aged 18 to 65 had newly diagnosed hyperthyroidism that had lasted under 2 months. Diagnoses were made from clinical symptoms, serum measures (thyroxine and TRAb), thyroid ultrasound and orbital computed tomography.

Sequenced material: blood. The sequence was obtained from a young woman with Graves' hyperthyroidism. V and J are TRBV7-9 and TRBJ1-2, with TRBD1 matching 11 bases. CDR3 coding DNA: TGTGCCAGCAGCTTCGGACAGGGGGCGGCCTATGGCTACACCTTC. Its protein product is CASSFGQGAAYGYTF.